A selection of T cell receptor beta chains follows, all from one sample in a study of somatic mutations in cytotoxic T cells in rheumatoid arthritis. The repertoire was sequenced with immunoSEQ multiplex PCR; TCRdb's copy has only in-frame clones and lacks some. The data show about 26,000 clones, with about 81% seen just once and around 5.1% held by the top ten. Source material: CD8+ T cells sorted from blood. The receptors here all came from a man aged 50-60 years in good health. CDR3s include the opening cysteine and the closing phenylalanine or tryptophan. Fields, in order: V gene, J gene, D gene, clone size, CDR3 DNA, CDR3 protein. A D gene is named only where the DNA matches it firmly. Rows may omit the clone size; those that give it use once, few, many or a size class.

TRBV10-3,TRBJ1-1,TRBD1,few,TGTGCCATCAGTGAGCCGAGACAGGGCCCTGAAGCTTTCTTT,CAISEPRQGPEAFF
TRBV5-6,TRBJ1-2,NA,NA,TGTGCCAGCAGCGCAAGATCAGTGGTAGCAATAGGCTACACCTTC,CASSARSVVAIGYTF
TRBV7-9,TRBJ1-2,NA,NA,TGTGCCAGCAGCTCGGACGGGAACTATGGCTACACCTTC,CASSSDGNYGYTF
TRBV30,TRBJ2-7,NA,once,TGTGCCTGGAGTGTCGGGGACTTGTTGGACGAGCAGTACTTC,CAWSVGDLLDEQYF
TRBV5-6,TRBJ1-2,NA,NA,TGTGCCAGCAGCTTGCCAATCTTCTCTAGGGGAACGGACTATGGCTACACCTTC,CASSLPIFSRGTDYGYTF
TRBV2,TRBJ1-2,TRBD1,NA,TGTGCCAGCAGTGAAGATGGGGGGACAGGGGCGCACTATGGCTACACCTTC,CASSEDGGTGAHYGYTF
TRBV4-1,TRBJ1-1,TRBD1,few,TGCGCCAGCAGCCTGAGGACAGGTTCCCTGAACACTGAAGCTTTCTTT,CASSLRTGSLNTEAFF
TRBV11-2,TRBJ2-2,NA,NA,TGTGCCAGCAGCTTAGATTATCTCCCAGCAAACACCGGGGAGCTGTTTTTT,CASSLDYLPANTGELFF
TRBV21-1,TRBJ1-5,NA,NA,TGTGCCAGCAGCAAGGGACAGTGCAATCAGCCCCAGCATTTT,CASSKGQCNQPQHF
TRBV7-2,TRBJ2-1,NA,NA,TGTGCCAGCAGCTCGTCCGGGACGCCCTACAATGAGCAGTTCTTC,CASSSSGTPYNEQFF
TRBV4-1,TRBJ2-2,TRBD2,NA,TGCGCCAGCAGCCTAGGGACTAGCGGTCCCGGGGAGCTGTTTTTT,CASSLGTSGPGELFF
TRBV14,TRBJ2-7,TRBD1,NA,TGTGCCAGCAGCCAAAGAGGGGACAGCCCCTACGAGCAGTACTTC,CASSQRGDSPYEQYF
TRBV6-6,TRBJ1-2,TRBD1,NA,TGTGCCAGCAGATCTACTACAGGGGATTATGGCTACACCTTC,CASRSTTGDYGYTF
TRBV4-1,TRBJ2-7,NA,NA,TGCGCCAGCAGCCAAGATTGGTCCGAGCAGTACTTC,CASSQDWSEQYF
TRBV4-1,TRBJ1-2,TRBD1,NA,TGCGCCAGCAGCCCGACAGGGGCAACTAACTATGGCTACACCTTC,CASSPTGATNYGYTF
TRBV10-3,TRBJ1-2,TRBD1,NA,TGTGCCATCAGTGGGGAGGACAGGGGACGTGGCTATGGCTACACCTTC,CAISGEDRGRGYGYTF
TRBV4-1,TRBJ1-1,NA,NA,TGCGCCAGCAGCCAAGAGAGGGGGATTCGCGCTGAAGCTTTCTTT,CASSQERGIRAEAFF
TRBV7-9,TRBJ2-2,NA,NA,TGTGCCAGCAGCTTAGCGCAGGCTAGCGCTAACACCGGGGAGCTGTTTTTT,CASSLAQASANTGELFF
TRBV11-2,TRBJ2-1,TRBD2,NA,TGTGCCAGCAGCTCCAACCCCTGGGAAGCGGGAGTGGGGGAGCAGTTCTTC,CASSSNPWEAGVGEQFF
TRBV2,TRBJ2-2,TRBD2,NA,TGTGCCAGCAGTGAAGAGGAACTAGCGGGAGATCGGACCGGGGAGCTGTTTTTT,CASSEEELAGDRTGELFF
TRBV11-2,TRBJ2-2,NA,NA,TGTGCCAGCAGCTGGAAAACAGGGAACACCGGGGAGCTGTTTTTT,CASSWKTGNTGELFF
TRBV7-8,TRBJ2-1,NA,NA,TGTGCCAGCAGCTTACGTTTCGGGTTTGAGCAGTTCTTC,CASSLRFGFEQFF
TRBV6-5,TRBJ1-1,NA,NA,TGTGCCAGCAGCCCCTTCACGAGGGTGAACACTGAAGCTTTCTTT,CASSPFTRVNTEAFF
TRBV6-6,TRBJ2-1,NA,NA,TGTGCCAGCAGACCTAGTCCAAGCTCCTACAATGAGCAGTTCTTC,CASRPSPSSYNEQFF
TRBV10-1,TRBJ2-3,TRBD2,NA,TGCGCCAGCAGTGGGACTAGCGCGGCAGATACGCAGTATTTT,CASSGTSAADTQYF
TRBV5-5,TRBJ1-5,NA,NA,TGTGCCAGCAGCTTGGCCCCCAGGGGAAGCAATCAGCCCCAGCATTTT,CASSLAPRGSNQPQHF
TRBV4-1,TRBJ1-1,NA,NA,TGCGCCAGCAGCCAAGGCCCGGTCCCGAACACTGAAGCTTTCTTT,CASSQGPVPNTEAFF
TRBV27,TRBJ1-5,NA,NA,TGTGCCAGCAGTTTCCGCCCCGAGGGGCAGCCCCAGCATTTT,CASSFRPEGQPQHF
TRBV2,TRBJ2-7,TRBD1,few,TGTGCCAGCGATACTGGGACAGGGCGCTACGAGCAGTACTTC,CASDTGTGRYEQYF
TRBV6-4,TRBJ1-2,NA,few,TGTGCCAGCAGTGGAGGCTATGGCTACACCTTC,CASSGGYGYTF
TRBV9,TRBJ2-3,TRBD2,once,TGTGCCAGCAGCCTCTCACCGGGACTAGCGGTAACAGATACGCAGTATTTT,CASSLSPGLAVTDTQYF
TRBV5-8,TRBJ2-2,NA,NA,TGTGCCAGCAGCTTATTTTTCCAGGAGCTGTTTTTT,CASSLFFQELFF